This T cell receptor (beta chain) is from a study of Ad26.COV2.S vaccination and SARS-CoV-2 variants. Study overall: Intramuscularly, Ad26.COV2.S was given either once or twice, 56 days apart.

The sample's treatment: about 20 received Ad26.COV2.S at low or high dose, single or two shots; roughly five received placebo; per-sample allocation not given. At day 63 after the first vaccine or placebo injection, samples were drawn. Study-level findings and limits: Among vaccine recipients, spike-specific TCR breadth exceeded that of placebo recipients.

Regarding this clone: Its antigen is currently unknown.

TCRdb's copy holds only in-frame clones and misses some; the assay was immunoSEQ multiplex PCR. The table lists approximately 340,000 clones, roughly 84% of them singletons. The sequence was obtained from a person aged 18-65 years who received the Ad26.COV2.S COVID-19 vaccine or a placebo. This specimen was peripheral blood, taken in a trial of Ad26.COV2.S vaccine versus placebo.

CDR3 DNA sequence: TGTGCCAGCAGTTACGCGGCACCCAGTTACGAGCAGTACTTC. Protein: CASSYAAPSYEQYF. The rearrangement joins TRBV6-2 or TRBV6-3 to TRBJ2-7; D gene ambiguous. CDR1 is MNHEY, CDR2 SVGEGT, per germline. The CDR3 is 14 amino acids. Trimming removed 2 bases at V and 4 bases at J, with 12 bases between.